The clone carrying this T cell receptor (beta chain) was seen more than once but under ten times. Its antigen is not known. Assay: immunoSEQ multiplex PCR; the TCRdb copy retains only in-frame clones and omits some. Among just over 95,000 clones, 85% to 90% were seen once, and the ten largest hold roughly 4%. The data are from a study of T cell responses to AZD1222 COVID-19 vaccine. The CDR3 is 15 residues long. The J segment lost 6 bases and the V segment lost 8 bases, leaving 9 bases of the junction unmatched. Germline V CDR1 and CDR2: SGHRS, YFSETQ. General study points: Recipients of two AZD1222 doses showed rising Spike-specific TCR breadth and depth. Across spike, vaccine-associated CD4 TCRs were found, dominant at 160-218 and 743-854. Donor demographics were predominantly white British with a female majority; clonal diversity may be underestimated. Unmutated variant regions are reportedly targeted by nearly half of spike-specific TCRs.

The rearrangement joins TRBV5-1 to TRBJ1-6; TRBD1 matches 9 bases. The receptor was isolated from an adult in good health. Here the sequenced sample was peripheral blood, taken on day 0 of AZD1222 vaccination. The chain's CDR3 is CASNKQGAGNSPLHF. CDR3 coding DNA: TGCGCCAGTAACAAACAGGGGGCTGGTAATTCACCCCTCCACTTT.